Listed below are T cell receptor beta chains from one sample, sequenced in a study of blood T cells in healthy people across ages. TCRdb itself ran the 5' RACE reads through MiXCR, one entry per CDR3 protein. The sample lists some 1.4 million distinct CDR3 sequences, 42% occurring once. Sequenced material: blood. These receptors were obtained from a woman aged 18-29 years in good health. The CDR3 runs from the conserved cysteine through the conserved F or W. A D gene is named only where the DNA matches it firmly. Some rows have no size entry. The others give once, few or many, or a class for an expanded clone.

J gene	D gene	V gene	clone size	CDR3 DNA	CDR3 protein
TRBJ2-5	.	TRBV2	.	TGTGCCAGCAGTGAAGGGGCTGTCCAAGAGACCCAGTACTTC	CASSEGAVQETQYF
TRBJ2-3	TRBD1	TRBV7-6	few	TGTGCCAGCAGCCCCCTGACAGGGTCCGACTTCGATACGCAGTATTTT	CASSPLTGSDFDTQYF
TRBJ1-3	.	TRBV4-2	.	TGTGCCAGCAGCCCTTGGGAAGCCTCTGGAAACACCATATATTTT	CASSPWEASGNTIYF
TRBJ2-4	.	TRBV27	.	TGTGCCAGCAGTTCCCACACTCGTGCCAAAAACATTCAGTACTTC	CASSSHTRAKNIQYF
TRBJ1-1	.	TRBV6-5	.	TGTGCCAGCAAGAGGCAGATTGGGGACACTGAAGCTTTCTTT	CASKRQIGDTEAFF
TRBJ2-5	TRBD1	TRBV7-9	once	TGTGCCAGCAGCCATACAACAGGGGTGGGAGAGACCCAGTACTTC	CASSHTTGVGETQYF
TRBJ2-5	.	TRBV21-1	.	TGTGCCAGCAGCCGGGTACGGACAGAGACCCAGTACTTC	CASSRVRTETQYF
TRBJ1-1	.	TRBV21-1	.	TGTGCCAGCAGCAAATGTACCTGGACAGCACCTGAAGCTTTCTTT	CASSKCTWTAPEAFF
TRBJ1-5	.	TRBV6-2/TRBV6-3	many	TGTGCCAGCTGCGACAGACGCAATCAGCCCCAGCATTTT	CASCDRRNQPQHF
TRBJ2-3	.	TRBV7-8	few	TGTGCCAGCACCAAGCGAGTCGCAGATACGCAGTATTTT	CASTKRVADTQYF